The next 15 T cell receptor beta chains were all read from a single sample in a study of PD-L1 blockade in urothelial cancer. The assay was immunoSEQ multiplex PCR, and TCRdb's table has in-frame clones only and misses some. The sample consists of around 45,000 clones, roughly 85% of them appearing once. Time point: peripheral blood 6 weeks after treatment start. The sample in question was PBMCs, obtained around atezolizumab (anti-PD-L1) treatment. The receptors were sampled from a man aged 55 to 69 with urothelial cancer.

CDR3 nucleotide sequence: TGCGCCAGCAGCTTGGCTCTAGCGGGGGGGCAGGCAGATACGCAGTATTTT. This gives the protein CASSLALAGGQADTQYF. V is TRBV5-1 and J is TRBJ2-3, with 12 bases lining up with TRBD2. The germline V gene encodes CDR1 SGHRS and CDR2 YFSETQ. This CDR3 contains 17 residues. V gave up 0 bases and J gave up 4 bases; unmatched junction bases: 6.

In this sample, this clone turned up once. This chain connects TRBV4-1 to TRBJ2-7; tentative D call: TRBD1 (5 bases). This CDR3 has 15 residues. The germline V gene has CDR1 MGHRA and CDR2 YSYEKL. V shed 0 bases and J shed 3 bases, with 12 bases lying between them. The chain's CDR3 is CASSQEPGFSYEQYF. CDR3 nucleotides: TGCGCCAGCAGCCAAGAGCCAGGGTTTAGCTACGAGCAGTACTTC.

The V and J genes are TRBV18 and TRBJ1-3; TRBD1 aligns across 8 bases. The CDR3 extends over 13 amino acids. Trimming cost V 5 bases and J 8 bases; bases outside gene matches: 5. Germline V gene sequence: CDR1 KGHSH, CDR2 LQKENI. The CDR3 DNA is TGTGCCAGCTCATCGGACAGGGCGGACACCATATATTTT. Protein sequence: CASSSDRADTIYF.

This chain links TRBV30 with TRBJ1-4; 8 positions match TRBD1. The CDR3 spans 11 residues. The V and J ends lost 8 bases and 8 bases, in that order; junction bases with no gene match: 4. Germline V gives CDR1 GTSNPN, CDR2 SVGIG (reference sequence). CDR3: CAGQGVEKLFF. The CDR3 DNA is TGTGCCGGACAGGGAGTCGAAAAACTGTTTTTT.

The chain joins TRBV2 to TRBJ2-1; 7 positions match TRBD1. This CDR3 is 17 amino acids long. V shed 5 bases and J 0 bases; nucleotides not matched to a gene: 10. CDR1 is SNHLY and CDR2 is FYNNEI in the germline V gene. CDR3 bases: TGTGCCAGCAGTCTCAGACAGGGTGGGACCTCCTACAATGAGCAGTTCTTC. Translating gives CASSLRQGGTSYNEQFF.

The chain uses TRBV2 and TRBJ2-6; the match to TRBD1 covers 9 bases. V dropped 5 bases and J dropped 0; count of bases not matched to a gene: 8. The CDR3 is 18 amino acids. Germline assignment: CDR1 SNHLY and CDR2 FYNNEI. CDR3 in DNA: TGTGCCAGCAGTCCTAGGACAGGGGCCTCCTCTGGGGCCAACGTCCTGACTTTC. This sequence encodes CASSPRTGASSGANVLTF. The variable domain in full, with the rest retrieved from reference TRBV2 and TRBJ2-6, is EPEVTQTPSHQVTQMGQEVILRCVPISNHLYFYWYRQILGQKVEFLVSFYNNEISEKSEIFDDQFSVERPDGSNFTLKIRSTKLEDSAMYFCASSPRTGASSGANVLTFGAGSRLTVL.

This sequence joins TRBV10-2 and TRBJ1-4; 7 nucleotides match TRBD1. This CDR3 has 16 residues. The V gene end was trimmed by 3 bases and the J gene end by 10 bases; junction bases not matched to a gene: 14. Looked up from germline, CDR1 is WSHSY and CDR2 is SAAADI. The CDR3 spells CASSDRLTGSGGKLFF. The DNA for the CDR3 is TGCGCCAGCAGTGACAGACTGACAGGGTCTGGAGGAAAACTGTTTTTT.

The CDR3 sequence: CASSFLAPSTDTQYF. CDR3 bases: TGCGCCAGCAGCTTCCTAGCGCCTAGCACAGATACGCAGTATTTT. The chain recombines TRBV5-1 with TRBJ2-3, with D tentatively TRBD2 (6 bases). The CDR3 has 15 residues. V lost 2 bases to trimming and J lost 0 bases, with 10 bases between them. Germline-derived CDR1 and CDR2 are SGHRS and YFSETQ.

V is TRBV7-6 and J is TRBJ2-7; 7 nucleotides match TRBD1. From germline, CDR1 is SGHVS and CDR2 FNYEAQ. The CDR3 runs 13 residues. With V trimmed by 4 bases and J by 3 bases, 3 bases remained unmatched. The CDR3 DNA reads TGTGCCAGCAGCTACCGACAGGGCTACGAGCAGTACTTC. Translating gives CASSYRQGYEQYF.

The gene calls are TRBV18 and TRBJ2-3, with TRBD1 matching 7 bases. The germline V gene encodes CDR1 KGHSH and CDR2 LQKENI. The junction had 4 bases not matched to a gene; V was cut back by 3 bases and J by 1 base. CDR3 length: 15 amino acids. CDR3 residues: CASSPEQGRTDTQYF. CDR3 in DNA: TGTGCCAGCTCACCTGAACAGGGGCGCACAGATACGCAGTATTTT. The whole variable domain, remainder taken from reference TRBV18 and TRBJ2-3, is NAGVMQNPRHLVRRRGQEARLRCSPMKGHSHVYWYRQLPEEGLKFMVYLQKENIIDESGMPKERFSAEFPKEGPSILRIQQVVRGDSAAYFCASSPEQGRTDTQYFGPGTRLTVL.

DNA for the CDR3: TGTGCCAGCAGCCAGGGCGGAAGCCTGAGGACCTACAATGAGCAGTTCTTC. It translates to CASSQGGSLRTYNEQFF. The chain recombines TRBV7-2 with TRBJ2-1; weak D call: TRBD1 (5 bases). The V and J ends lost 5 bases and 2 bases respectively, with 19 bases between them. The CDR3 totals 17 residues. Per germline, CDR1 SGHTA and CDR2 FQGNSA. Combining the CDR3 with reference TRBV7-2 and TRBJ2-1 gives the whole variable domain GAGVSQSPSNKVTEKGKDVELRCDPISGHTALYWYRQSLGQGLEFLIYFQGNSAPDKSGLPSDRFSAERTGGSVSTLTIQRTQQEDSAVYLCASSQGGSLRTYNEQFFGPGTRLTVL.

The chain carries TRBV7-6 and TRBJ1-4; 7 bases fit TRBD1. Germline CDR1 and CDR2: SGHVS and FNYEAQ. Trimming took 1 base from V and 5 from J; bases not matched to a gene: 4. The CDR3 totals 15 residues. CDR3 sequence: CASSLGADRNEKLFF. As DNA, the CDR3 is TGTGCCAGCAGCTTAGGGGCGGACAGGAATGAAAAACTGTTTTTT.

V and J are TRBV2 and TRBJ2-6; 10 nucleotides align to TRBD2. J gave up 1 base and V 6 bases, and 12 bases lay outside the gene matches. Per the germline V gene, CDR1 is SNHLY and CDR2 is FYNNEI. The CDR3 runs to 19 residues. The CDR3 protein is CASSPSLAGAYSGANVLTF. The CDR3 DNA follows: TGTGCCAGCAGCCCCTCTCTAGCGGGGGCCTATTCTGGGGCCAACGTCCTGACTTTC.

The gene calls are TRBV4-1 and TRBJ2-5; possible D gene TRBD2, 7 bases. The germline V gene encodes CDR1 MGHRA and CDR2 YSYEKL. V lost 0 bases, J lost 4 bases, and 15 bases lay in between. The CDR3 spans 16 residues. In DNA, the CDR3 is TGCGCCAGCAGCCAAGATTTTGGGGGGGCCCCAGAGACCCAGTACTTC. Encoded protein: CASSQDFGGAPETQYF.

The V and J genes are TRBV30 and TRBJ2-2, with 8 bases aligning to TRBD1. This CDR3 has 14 residues. The germline CDR1 and CDR2 sequences are GTSNPN and SVGIG (reference sequence). Trimming removed 3 bases from V and 6 bases from J; junction bases left unmatched: 6. The CDR3 DNA sequence: TGTGCCTGGAGCAGCAGGGGGCTGGCCGGGGAGCTGTTTTTT. The encoded protein is CAWSSRGLAGELFF.